Listed below are T cell receptor beta chains from one sample, sequenced in a study of blood T cell repertoires in COVID-19. The data were produced by immunoSEQ multiplex PCR, yet TCRdb's version contains in-frame clones alone and is incomplete. This sample has about 110,000 clones, with roughly 80% found just once. The sequenced sample consisted of peripheral blood. The source of these receptors is a human donor in a cohort sampled during active or convalescent COVID-19. Both conserved end residues are part of each CDR3. A D gene is named only where the DNA matches it firmly. Clone sizes are given selectively: once, few, many, or a class where the clone is expanded.

d_gene	j_gene	abundance	v_gene	CDR3nt	CDR3aa
TRBD1	TRBJ1-2	-	TRBV6-6	TGTGCCAGCAGTAGCGGACAGGGGGCGCGTGGCTACACCTTC	CASSSGQGARGYTF
-	TRBJ2-1	-	TRBV7-2	TGTGCCAGCAGCTTAGGATCCCCCTCCGGTGAGCAGTTCTTC	CASSLGSPSGEQFF
-	TRBJ2-5	-	TRBV19	TGTGCCAGTAGTCCGGGGTACCAAGAGACCCAGTACTTC	CASSPGYQETQYF
-	TRBJ2-7	-	TRBV4-2	TGTGCCAGCAGCCAAGAGGGACTGGGTACGTACGAGCAGTACTTC	CASSQEGLGTYEQYF
TRBD1	TRBJ1-2	once	TRBV27	TGTGCCAGCAGTTATTGGGACAGGGACTATGGCTACACCTTC	CASSYWDRDYGYTF
TRBD1	TRBJ2-7	-	TRBV5-5	TGTGCCAGCAGCTCTGGGACAGTCTACGAGCAGTACTTC	CASSSGTVYEQYF
-	TRBJ1-2	-	TRBV3-1/TRBV3-2	TGTGCCAGCAGCCAAGGGACTCCTGGCGGGTATGGCTACACCTTC	CASSQGTPGGYGYTF
-	TRBJ1-2	-	TRBV12-3/TRBV12-4	TGTGCCAGCAGTCTAAAGTCGGGGAGCGGCTACACCTTC	CASSLKSGSGYTF
TRBD2	TRBJ2-2	-	TRBV19	TGTGCCAGTAGTAAAGCGGGACTTAACACCGGGGAGCTGTTTTTT	CASSKAGLNTGELFF
TRBD1	TRBJ1-2	-	TRBV4-3	TGCGCCAGCAGCCACACTCCTGGACAGGGGAGGGTGGGCTACACCTTC	CASSHTPGQGRVGYTF
-	TRBJ1-5	-	TRBV27	TGTGCCACCCGGACAGGCAATCAGCCCCAGCATTTT	CATRTGNQPQHF
-	TRBJ2-5	-	TRBV19	TGTGCCAGCCGGACAGCGAACCAAGAGACCCAGTACTTC	CASRTANQETQYF
-	TRBJ1-1	-	TRBV6-5	TGTGCCAGCAAGGCCAGGGCCTATAACACTGAAGCTTTCTTT	CASKARAYNTEAFF
TRBD1	TRBJ2-7	-	TRBV18	TGTGCCAGCTCACCAGGACAGGGGTCTATCTACGAGCAGTACTTC	CASSPGQGSIYEQYF
TRBD2	TRBJ2-1	few	TRBV7-3	TGTGCCAGCAGCTGGACCGGGGGGAATGAGCAGTTCTTC	CASSWTGGNEQFF
TRBD1	TRBJ1-6	-	TRBV7-8	TGTGCCAGCACCCACCAGACAGGGGGCTTACGGAATTCACCCCTCCACTTT	CASTHQTGGLRNSPLHF
TRBD1	TRBJ1-3	-	TRBV11-2	TGTGCCAGCAGCCCTGTCCAGGGGGTCTCTGGAAACACCATATATTTT	CASSPVQGVSGNTIYF
TRBD1	TRBJ2-5	-	TRBV5-6	TGTGCCAGCAGCTTGAGGGGGCTGAAGACCCAGTACTTC	CASSLRGLKTQYF
-	TRBJ1-6	-	TRBV7-2	TGTGCCAGCAGCTTAGTTGTCAGCGGTAATTCACCCCTCCACTTT	CASSLVVSGNSPLHF
-	TRBJ1-5	once	TRBV27	TGTGCCAGCAGCCGACTAGGAGGGTATGCCCAGCATTTT	CASSRLGGYAQHF
-	TRBJ2-7	once	TRBV3-1/TRBV3-2	TGTGCCAGCAGCCAATTATATAGGGGCGAGCAGTACTTC	CASSQLYRGEQYF
-	TRBJ1-2	-	TRBV10-3	TGTGCCATCAGTGAGTCGACGGGTGGCTACACCTTC	CAISESTGGYTF
-	TRBJ2-7	-	TRBV7-3	TGTGCCAGCAGCCAGCCCAGCGACGAGCAGTACTTC	CASSQPSDEQYF
TRBD2	TRBJ2-5	-	TRBV28	TGTGCCAGCAGTGGCGCGACTAGCGATAACCAAGAGACCCAGTACTTC	CASSGATSDNQETQYF
-	TRBJ2-7	-	TRBV5-1	TGCGCCAGCAGCCACACCCAAATCCTGGGGCCCTCCTACGAGCAGTACTTC	CASSHTQILGPSYEQYF
-	TRBJ2-1	-	TRBV5-1	TGCGCCAGCACCGGACTTGGCAATGAGCAGTTCTTC	CASTGLGNEQFF
TRBD1	TRBJ2-7	-	TRBV5-1	TGCGCCAGCAGTTTTTCAGGGGGTAACGAGCAGTACTTC	CASSFSGGNEQYF
TRBD1	TRBJ2-5	-	TRBV28	TGTGCCAGCAGCCCACGGGGACAGGAGGGGGAGACCCAGTACTTC	CASSPRGQEGETQYF
-	TRBJ1-5	few	TRBV7-9	TGTGCCAGCAGCTTAGCGTATGGGGGGAGTGGGAATCAGCCCCAGCATTTT	CASSLAYGGSGNQPQHF
-	TRBJ2-3	once	TRBV7-9	TGTGCCAGCAGCTTAGAGGCGGGCCTGGCAGATACGCAGTATTTT	CASSLEAGLADTQYF
-	TRBJ2-1	-	TRBV7-9	TGTGCCAGCAGCCCCATGGGGCGAGGGGACACTTACAATGAGCAGTTCTTC	CASSPMGRGDTYNEQFF
TRBD1	TRBJ2-7	-	TRBV12-3/TRBV12-4	TGTGCCAGCAGACGACAGGGGGTAAAAGAGCAGTACTTC	CASRRQGVKEQYF
TRBD1	TRBJ1-2	-	TRBV9	TGTGCCAGCAGCGGATTAGGGACAGGGGTTGGCTACACCTTC	CASSGLGTGVGYTF
TRBD1	TRBJ1-1	-	TRBV6-2/TRBV6-3	TGTGCCAGCAGTTCCTTGACAGGGAGAGACACTGAAGCTTTCTTT	CASSSLTGRDTEAFF
-	TRBJ2-7	-	TRBV7-3	TGTGCCAGCAGCATAGCCGGGCCGGGGTCGGAGCAGTACTTC	CASSIAGPGSEQYF
-	TRBJ1-5	-	TRBV10-3	TGTGCCATCAGTGACAGTTATAGCAATCAGCCCCAGCATTTT	CAISDSYSNQPQHF
TRBD2	TRBJ2-1	-	TRBV11-2	TGTGCCAGCAGCTCTTACAAGCGGGGGCCGTACAATGAGCAGTTCTTC	CASSSYKRGPYNEQFF
-	TRBJ1-1	once	TRBV5-6	TGTGCCAGCAGCCAGGCTAAGAGAATGAACACTGAAGCTTTCTTT	CASSQAKRMNTEAFF
-	TRBJ1-2	-	TRBV3-1/TRBV3-2	TGTGCCAGCAGGGGGGGGCCTCGGGGCTACACCTTC	CASRGGPRGYTF
-	TRBJ2-7	-	TRBV10-3	TGTGCCATAGGACAGACCTTAATCTACGAGCAGTACTTC	CAIGQTLIYEQYF
TRBD2	TRBJ2-2	-	TRBV7-3	TGTGCCAGCAGCCTAGCGGGAGGGCCCGGGGAGCTGTTTTTT	CASSLAGGPGELFF
TRBD2	TRBJ2-7	-	TRBV11-2	TGTGCCAGCAGCTTAGATCTTTGGGGGAGGGCCCGGGTCTCCTACGAGCAGTACTTC	CASSLDLWGRARVSYEQYF
-	TRBJ1-1	-	TRBV6-5	TGTGCCAGCAGAGCCAAAGAGGGCACTGAAGCTTTCTTT	CASRAKEGTEAFF
-	TRBJ2-5	few	TRBV11-2	TGTGCCAGCAGGCCCCTATTCGTAGAGACCCAGTACTTC	CASRPLFVETQYF
-	TRBJ2-2	-	TRBV7-2	TGTGCCAGCAGCTTATCCGGGGGGCTGAACACCGGGGAGCTGTTTTTT	CASSLSGGLNTGELFF
-	TRBJ2-7	-	TRBV5-1	TGCGCCAGCAGCTTGGATGCGGACCAGGGGTACGAGCAGTACTTC	CASSLDADQGYEQYF
TRBD1	TRBJ1-2	-	TRBV7-8	TGTGCCAGCAGCCGAACGGGACAGAGTAACTATGGCTACACCTTC	CASSRTGQSNYGYTF
TRBD2	TRBJ2-3	-	TRBV7-8	TGTGCCAGCAGCTTTTCTCGCCGGCTAGCGGGGCGGGATACGCAGTATTTT	CASSFSRRLAGRDTQYF
-	TRBJ2-7	many	TRBV19	TGTGCCAGTAGTATAAGGGGGAACGAGCAGTACTTC	CASSIRGNEQYF
-	TRBJ2-5	-	TRBV7-2	TGTGCCAGCAGCTCCAATCAAGAGACCCAGTACTTC	CASSSNQETQYF
TRBD2	TRBJ2-3	once	TRBV18	TGTGCCAGCTCACCACCCTATAGCGGGGGGGCCCCAGATACGCAGTATTTT	CASSPPYSGGAPDTQYF